These T cell receptor beta chains were read from a single sample in a study of T cell responses to AZD1222 COVID-19 vaccine. TCRdb keeps only in-frame clones here, not all; method: immunoSEQ multiplex PCR. Of roughly 130,000 clones in the sample, approximately 92% are singletons; the top ten hold more than 2.5%. The source material was peripheral blood, sampled on day 0 of AZD1222 vaccination. The receptors were sampled from an adult in good health. Each CDR3 is given with its conserved first and last residue. D genes are given only for firm matches.

j_gene | len | v_gene | d_gene | CDR3aa
TRBJ2-3 | 17 | TRBV5-1 | TRBD2 | CASSLVGSGGAGDTQYF
TRBJ2-2 | 15 | TRBV7-8 | NA | CASSPVGGSTGELFF
TRBJ2-5 | 11 | TRBV20-1 | NA | CSARDLETQYF
TRBJ1-1 | 14 | TRBV27 | TRBD1 | CASSLRKSGQEAFF
TRBJ1-4 | 12 | TRBV18 | NA | CASSPGGEKLFF
TRBJ1-6 | 14 | TRBV13 | NA | CASSPRSGDSPLHF
TRBJ2-5 | 12 | TRBV20-1 | NA | CSASEAQGAQYF
TRBJ1-4 | 15 | TRBV5-6 | TRBD1 | CASSHQGVESEKLFF
TRBJ2-7 | 10 | TRBV28 | NA | CASRKYEQYF
TRBJ2-5 | 13 | TRBV2 | TRBD2 | CASPLAGEETQYF
TRBJ2-5 | 16 | TRBV7-9 | TRBD1 | CASSIRSGGNRETQYF
TRBJ2-2 | 12 | TRBV28 | NA | CASTLNVGELFF
TRBJ2-4 | 17 | TRBV5-6 | TRBD2 | CASSLRSGRTAKNIQYF
TRBJ1-3 | 12 | TRBV2 | NA | CASAGRGNTIYF
TRBJ1-1 | 14 | TRBV28 | TRBD1 | CASSRQGGGNEAFF
TRBJ2-3 | 17 | TRBV13 | TRBD1 | CASRSFARTGGADTQYF
TRBJ2-7 | 17 | TRBV9 | TRBD1 | CASSVSPGTDGAYEQYF
TRBJ2-4 | 14 | TRBV27 | NA | CASSPTPAKNIQYF
TRBJ2-7 | 11 | TRBV7-8 | NA | CASSLKYEQYF
TRBJ1-1 | 14 | TRBV6-5 | NA | CASRTDHMNTEAFF
TRBJ2-7 | 14 | TRBV5-4 | NA | CASSWGGTIYEQYF
TRBJ2-1 | 16 | TRBV18 | NA | CASSPPNGRAGNEQFF
TRBJ1-4 | 13 | TRBV11-2 | NA | CASSLDAREKLFF
TRBJ2-3 | 13 | TRBV7-9 | NA | CASSTDRRDTQYF
TRBJ1-5 | 15 | TRBV7-6 | NA | CASSLGDGSNQPQHF
TRBJ2-3 | 18 | TRBV5-6 | TRBD2 | CASSLVVRLAGGIDTQYF
TRBJ1-5 | 14 | TRBV7-8 | NA | CASSSRDPNQPQHF
TRBJ2-7 | 16 | TRBV4-1 | NA | CASSQRGDRQGYEQYF
TRBJ2-5 | 16 | TRBV21-1 | NA | CASSRLTGGAQETQYF
TRBJ1-2 | 14 | TRBV7-2 | TRBD1 | CASSLGQTTYGYTF
TRBJ1-5 | 12 | TRBV6-5 | NA | CASNRPNQPQHF
TRBJ2-7 | 16 | TRBV2 | NA | CASSWGGRAVSYEQYF
TRBJ2-7 | 13 | TRBV6-2/TRBV6-3 | NA | CASSYGRGSEQYF
TRBJ1-1 | 12 | TRBV10-1 | NA | CASSEDNTEAFF
TRBJ2-4 | 15 | TRBV4-3 | NA | CASSQERTQTNIQYF
TRBJ1-2 | 13 | TRBV27 | TRBD1 | CASRTGGNYGYTF
TRBJ1-1 | 11 | TRBV18 | NA | CASSSGRLAFF
TRBJ2-2 | 15 | TRBV7-9 | NA | CASSLLFGNTGELFF
TRBJ1-2 | 11 | TRBV5-4 | NA | CASSPGGGYTF
TRBJ2-3 | 15 | TRBV7-9 | TRBD2 | CASSVAGGSQDTQYF
TRBJ1-5 | 12 | TRBV3-1/TRBV3-2 | NA | CASSQGEQPQHF
TRBJ1-5 | 16 | TRBV27 | NA | CASSLRATVGFQPQHF
TRBJ1-2 | 15 | TRBV6-2/TRBV6-3 | NA | CASSYNREANYGYTF
TRBJ2-2 | 14 | TRBV5-1 | NA | CASSLAVQTGELFF
TRBJ2-3 | 18 | TRBV24-1 | TRBD2 | CATSDPSFGTSVSDTQYF
TRBJ2-7 | 13 | TRBV28 | NA | CASSQGSSYEQYF
TRBJ1-4 | 15 | TRBV7-9 | NA | CASSPGRGFNEKLFF
TRBJ2-3 | 16 | TRBV19 | NA | CASSAASHGGTDTQYF
TRBJ2-3 | 15 | TRBV2 | NA | CASREGGFGTDTQYF
TRBJ2-2 | 16 | TRBV7-9 | TRBD1 | CASTTGTGVWAGELFF
TRBJ1-6 | 15 | TRBV19 | NA | CASSGDGGTNSPLHF
TRBJ2-4 | 12 | TRBV12-3/TRBV12-4 | NA | CASSLTKNIQYF
TRBJ1-5 | 15 | TRBV18 | NA | CASSPPGGSNQPQHF